The T cell receptor beta chain described here comes from a study of early T cells in non-severe SARS-CoV-2 infection. Looking at the study overall: From unsorted whole blood, bulk RNA was sequenced, and the chains remained unpaired.

The ends were cut back, 1 base at V and 5 bases at J, with 8 bases in the middle. The germline V gene encodes CDR1 SGHTA and CDR2 FQGNSA. The CDR3 length is 14 residues. TCRdb re-called the 5' RACE reads through MiXCR, storing one row per CDR3 protein. Of approximately 90,000 distinct CDR3 sequences in the sample, around 12% were seen once. Here the sequenced sample was whole blood, taken at baseline. This TCR derives from an adult who was a healthcare worker with PCR-confirmed SARS-CoV-2 infection or an uninfected control (not recorded which). The chain couples TRBV7-2 to TRBJ2-2; D ambiguous. CDR3 loop: CASSLEGWTGELFF. CDR3 DNA: TGTGCCAGCAGCTTAGAGGGCTGGACCGGGGAGCTGTTTTTT. The full variable domain, with the rest looked up from reference TRBV7-2 and TRBJ2-2, is GAGVSQSPSNKVTEKGKDVELRCDPISGHTALYWYRQSLGQGLEFLIYFQGNSAPDKSGLPSDRFSAERTGGSVSTLTIQRTQQEDSAVYLCASSLEGWTGELFFGEGSRLTVL.